This T cell receptor beta chain comes out of a study of CD8 T cells in Susac syndrome. Concerning this clonotype itself: Its matching antigen is unknown.

Study-level findings and limits: It was acknowledged in the study that its TCR sequencing and HLA analysis involved a relatively small number of individuals.

The study sequenced TCR beta in blood CD8+ and CD4+ T cells. Both CD4+ and CD8+ T cells were negatively isolated, and TEMRA cells underwent FACS enrichment. The RNA, about 0.5 to 1 ug, was put through reverse transcription using random hexamers. The authors amplified TCR beta CDR3 across 54 Vbeta and 13 Jbeta using immunoSEQ multiplex PCR. TCRdb fed the immunoSEQ multiplex PCR reads into MiXCR, producing one record per CDR3 protein. The table records about 280,000 distinct CDR3 sequences, more than 75% of them present only once. Germline V gives CDR1 SEHNR, CDR2 FQNEAQ (reference sequence). This CDR3 has 18 amino acids. V was shortened by 8 bases and J by 0 bases, with 23 bases between the two germline ends.

The chain combines TRBV7-9 with TRBJ2-1; D is perhaps TRBD1 or TRBD2 (6 bases each). The sequence was obtained from a human donor with multiple sclerosis. The sequenced sample consisted of CD8+ T cells from PBMCs. CDR3 in DNA: TGTGCCAGCTCCCCCCCTATTGGGGGGCTCAGCTCCTACAATGAGCAGTTCTTC. Amino acid sequence: CASSPPIGGLSSYNEQFF.